The TCR beta chain described here comes from a study of cytomegalovirus exposure and HLA in healthy donors. Study-level points and caveats: Fewer N-insertions than the approximately 700-donor mean were reportedly shown by an Asian-associated ancestry cluster in a later analysis. In terms of immune exposure information, only CMV serostatus was available. In a later analysis, approximately 15,000 TCR beta sequences were associated with HLA alleles at 0.05 false discovery rate.

The PCR employed 60 Vbeta primers together with 13 Jbeta primers. Sequenced by immunoSEQ multiplex PCR; TCRdb stores in-frame clones only, minus some. The data show over 100,000 clones, approximately 82% seen once. This clone has only a few counts. As yet, its antigen is unknown. The sequence was obtained from a woman aged 18-29 years in good health and CMV-seropositive. What was sequenced was PBMCs.

CDR3 sequence: CATRTSGDEQYF. CDR3 in DNA: TGTGCCACCCGGACTAGCGGGGACGAGCAGTACTTC. The chain is built from TRBV6-1 and TRBJ2-7; TRBD2 agrees at 12 bases. V lost 10 bases and J lost 5; bases outside the gene matches: 3. This CDR3 has 12 amino acids. The germline V gene encodes CDR1 MNHNS and CDR2 SASEGT.